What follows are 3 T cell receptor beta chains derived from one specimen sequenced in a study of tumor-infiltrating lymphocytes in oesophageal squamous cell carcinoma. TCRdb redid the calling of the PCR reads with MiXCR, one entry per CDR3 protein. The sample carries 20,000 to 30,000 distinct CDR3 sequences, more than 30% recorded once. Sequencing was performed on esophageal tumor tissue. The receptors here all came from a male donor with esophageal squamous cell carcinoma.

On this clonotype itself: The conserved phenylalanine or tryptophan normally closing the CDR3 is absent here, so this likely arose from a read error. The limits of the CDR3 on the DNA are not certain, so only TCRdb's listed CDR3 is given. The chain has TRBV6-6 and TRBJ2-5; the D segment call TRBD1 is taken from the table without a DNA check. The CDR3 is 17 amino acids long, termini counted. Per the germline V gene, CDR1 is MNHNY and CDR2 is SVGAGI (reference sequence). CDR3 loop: CASSYQRTTIYGYTFGS.

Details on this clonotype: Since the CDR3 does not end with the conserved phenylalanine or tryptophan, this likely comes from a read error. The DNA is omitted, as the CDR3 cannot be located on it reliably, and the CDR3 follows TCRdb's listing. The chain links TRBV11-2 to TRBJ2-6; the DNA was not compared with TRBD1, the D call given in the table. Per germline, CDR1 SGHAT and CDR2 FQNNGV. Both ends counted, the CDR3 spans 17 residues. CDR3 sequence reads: CASSSRDSSYNEQFFGA.

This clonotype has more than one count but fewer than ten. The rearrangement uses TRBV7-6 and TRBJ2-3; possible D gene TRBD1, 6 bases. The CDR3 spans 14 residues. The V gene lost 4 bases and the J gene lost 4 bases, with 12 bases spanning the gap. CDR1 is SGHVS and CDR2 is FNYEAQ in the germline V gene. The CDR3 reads CASSSTGYPDTQYF. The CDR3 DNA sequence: TGTGCCAGCAGCTCCACAGGGTATCCAGATACGCAGTATTTT.